Described below is a single T cell receptor beta chain sequence and its context. Researchers prepared the TCRbeta library using unique molecular identifiers, the study reports. Each CDR3 protein is one row after TCRdb ran MiXCR on the PCR reads. The sample has over 150,000 distinct CDR3 sequences, around 7% seen once. The data belong to a study of T-cell reconstitution after alpha-beta-depleted transplantation in children. Trimming stripped 1 base from V and 1 base from J, with 11 bases between. Germline assignment: CDR1 SGHDN and CDR2 FVKESK. The CDR3 has 16 amino acids. This chain links TRBV14 with TRBJ2-1; a weak D match, TRBD2 (6 bases). Sample: PBMCs from the stem cell graft donor, taken from the stem cell graft. The TCR sequence derives from a human donor who donated a stem cell graft to a child with Wiskott-Aldrich syndrome. CDR3 amino acids: CASSQVFSGSYNEQFF. The CDR3 DNA reads TGTGCCAGCAGCCAAGTGTTTAGCGGATCCTACAATGAGCAGTTCTTC.